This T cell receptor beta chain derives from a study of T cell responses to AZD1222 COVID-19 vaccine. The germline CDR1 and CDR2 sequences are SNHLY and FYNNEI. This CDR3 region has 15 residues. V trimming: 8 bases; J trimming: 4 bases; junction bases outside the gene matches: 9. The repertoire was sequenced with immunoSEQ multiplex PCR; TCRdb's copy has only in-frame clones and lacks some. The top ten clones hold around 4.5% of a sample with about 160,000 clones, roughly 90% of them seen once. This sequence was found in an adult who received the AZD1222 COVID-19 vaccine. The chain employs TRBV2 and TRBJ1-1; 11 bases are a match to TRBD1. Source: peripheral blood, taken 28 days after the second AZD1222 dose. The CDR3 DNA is TGTGCCAGCCTCGGGACAGGGGGAGTTGGCACTGAAGCTTTCTTT. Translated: CASLGTGGVGTEAFF. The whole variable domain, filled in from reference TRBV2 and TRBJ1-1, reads EPEVTQTPSHQVTQMGQEVILRCVPISNHLYFYWYRQILGQKVEFLVSFYNNEISEKSEIFDDQFSVERPDGSNFTLKIRSTKLEDSAMYFCASLGTGGVGTEAFFGQGTRLTVV.